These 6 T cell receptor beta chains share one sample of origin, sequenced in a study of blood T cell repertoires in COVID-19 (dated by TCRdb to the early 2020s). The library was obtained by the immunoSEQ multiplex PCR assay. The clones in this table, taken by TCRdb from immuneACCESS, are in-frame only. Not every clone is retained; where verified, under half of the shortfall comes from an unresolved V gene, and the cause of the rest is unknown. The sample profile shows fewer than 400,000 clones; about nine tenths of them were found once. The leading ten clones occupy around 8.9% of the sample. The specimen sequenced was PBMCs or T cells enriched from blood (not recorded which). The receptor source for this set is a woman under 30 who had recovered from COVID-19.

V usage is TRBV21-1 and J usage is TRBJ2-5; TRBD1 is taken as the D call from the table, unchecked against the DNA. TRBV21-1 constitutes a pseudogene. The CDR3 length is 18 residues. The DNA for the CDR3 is TGTGCCAGCAGCAAAGCTCCGTGGGGGCGCTGCCTCCAAGAGACCCAGTACTTC. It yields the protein CASSKAPWGRCLQETQYF.

CDR3 coding DNA: TGTGCCAGCAGTGAAGCGCGACAGGGGAACACCATATATTTT. It yields the protein CASSEARQGNTIYF. The chain uses TRBV2 and TRBJ1-3; 8 bases agree with TRBD1. Per germline, CDR1 SNHLY and CDR2 FYNNEI. Unmatched junction bases numbered 2, after V lost 0 bases and J lost 7 bases. CDR3 size: 14 residues.

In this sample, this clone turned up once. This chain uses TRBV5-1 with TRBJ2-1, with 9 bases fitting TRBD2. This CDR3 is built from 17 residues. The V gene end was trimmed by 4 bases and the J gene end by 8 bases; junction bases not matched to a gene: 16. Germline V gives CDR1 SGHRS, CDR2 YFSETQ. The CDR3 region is CASSPRFAGGAPDEQFF. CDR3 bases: TGCGCCAGCAGCCCTCGGTTTGCGGGGGGGGCTCCCGATGAGCAGTTCTTC.

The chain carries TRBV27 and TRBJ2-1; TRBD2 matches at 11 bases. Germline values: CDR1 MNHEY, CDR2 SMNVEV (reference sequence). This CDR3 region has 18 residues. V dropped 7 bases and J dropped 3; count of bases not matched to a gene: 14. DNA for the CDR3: TGTGCCAGCACTCGACTAGCGGGGATCAAAGGGGGCTACAATGAGCAGTTCTTC. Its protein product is CASTRLAGIKGGYNEQFF.

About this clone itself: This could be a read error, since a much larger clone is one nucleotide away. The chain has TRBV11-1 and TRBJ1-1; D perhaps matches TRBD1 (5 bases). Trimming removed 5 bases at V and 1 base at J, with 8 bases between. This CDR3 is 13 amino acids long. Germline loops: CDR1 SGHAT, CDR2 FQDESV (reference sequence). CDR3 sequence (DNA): TGTGCCAGCAGCCGCGACAGGAACACTGAAGCTTTCTTT. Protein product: CASSRDRNTEAFF.

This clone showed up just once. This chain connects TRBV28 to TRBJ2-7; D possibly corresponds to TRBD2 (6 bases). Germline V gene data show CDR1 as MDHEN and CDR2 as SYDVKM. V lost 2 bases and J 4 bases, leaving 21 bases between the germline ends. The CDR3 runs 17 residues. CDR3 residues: CASSLGQVSGLGYEQYF. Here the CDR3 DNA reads TGTGCCAGCAGTTTAGGCCAGGTCAGCGGGTTAGGGTACGAGCAGTACTTC.